The TCR beta chain under discussion was sequenced for a study of cytomegalovirus exposure and HLA in healthy donors. Study findings and constraints: The classifier, whose performance was assessed in both the original and validation cohorts, reportedly diagnosed cytomegalovirus status with high specificity and sensitivity. The listing of roughly 160 TCR beta chains classed them as cytomegalovirus-associated. Researchers reported in a later analysis that a missense DCLRE1C variant was tied to TCR beta V- and J-gene trimming. Among immune exposure information, only CMV serostatus was available.

Vbeta (60) and Jbeta (13) primers were used in the PCR. Data came from immunoSEQ multiplex PCR; TCRdb stores just in-frame clones and leaves some out. The sample's table shows over 200,000 clones. In regard to this clone: What it recognizes is unknown.

In germline, CDR1 is MNHEY, CDR2 SVGAGI. V was cut by 6 bases and J by 6 bases, with 17 bases left in between. The CDR3 covers 14 residues. This sequence joins TRBV6-5 and TRBJ1-2; D gene ambiguous. Input material: PBMCs. This receptor was taken from a woman in her 30s in good health and CMV-seropositive. The CDR3 DNA reads as TGTGCCAGCAGCGACTGGGCGGGAGTCGATGGCTACACCTTC. This encodes CASSDWAGVDGYTF.